This passage covers 2 T cell receptor beta chains from one sample sequenced in a study of T-cell memory formation after mild COVID-19. TCRdb re-called the 5' RACE reads with MiXCR, one entry per CDR3 protein. The sample lists over 350,000 distinct CDR3 sequences; around a sixth were seen once. The sequenced sample was PBMCs or a T cell subset sorted from them (not recorded which). These receptors originate from a man between 18 and 35 years old who had mild COVID-19 (a few samples of this study predate the infection). Cell type and time point are not known.

A few counts support this clonotype. The chain has TRBV6-2 or TRBV6-3 and TRBJ2-7; perhaps TRBD1 as D (5 bases). The CDR3 length is 13 residues. Germline CDR1 reads MNHEY; CDR2 reads SVGEGT. Between the trimmed V and J ends, which lost 11 bases and 0 bases, there was a span of 14 bases. CDR3: CARGRAFSYEQYV. The DNA of the CDR3 is TGTGCCCGCGGCAGGGCTTTCTCCTACGAGCAGTACGTC.

The chain has TRBV5-1 and TRBJ2-5, with a possible D match to TRBD2 (6 bases). The CDR3 runs to 15 residues. Germline values: CDR1 SGHRS, CDR2 YFSETQ. V shed 5 bases and J shed 0 bases, with 14 bases lying between them. The CDR3 region is CASRGGGRYQETQYF. The CDR3 coding sequence is TGCGCCAGCAGAGGTGGAGGGCGGTACCAAGAGACCCAGTACTTC. Full variable domain (remainder filled in from reference TRBV5-1 and TRBJ2-5): KAGVTQTPRYLIKTRGQQVTLSCSPISGHRSVSWYQQTPGQGLQFLFEYFSETQRNKGNFPGRFSGRQFSNSRSEMNVSTLELGDSALYLCASRGGGRYQETQYFGPGTRLLVL.